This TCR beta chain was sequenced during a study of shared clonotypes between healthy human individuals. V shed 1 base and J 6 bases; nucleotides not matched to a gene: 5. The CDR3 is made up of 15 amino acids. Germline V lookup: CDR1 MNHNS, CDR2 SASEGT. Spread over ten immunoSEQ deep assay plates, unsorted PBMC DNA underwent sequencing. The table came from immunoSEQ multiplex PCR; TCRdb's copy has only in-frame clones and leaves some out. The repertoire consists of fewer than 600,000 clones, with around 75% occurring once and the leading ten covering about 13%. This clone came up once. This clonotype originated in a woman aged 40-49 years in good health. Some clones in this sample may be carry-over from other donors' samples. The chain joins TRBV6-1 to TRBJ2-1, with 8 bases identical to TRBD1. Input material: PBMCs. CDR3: CASSEVQGASNEQFF. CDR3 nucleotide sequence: TGTGCCAGCAGTGAAGTCCAGGGGGCGTCCAATGAGCAGTTCTTC.